The source of this TCR beta chain is a study of cytomegalovirus exposure and HLA in healthy donors. Overall study context: Earlier sequencing of about 179 million T cells yielded roughly 120 million unique TCR beta sequences. Study-wide results and caveats: Sequencing artifact likely explains a cluster of highly shared sequence variants. Reported performance of the classifier showed diagnosis of cytomegalovirus status with high specificity and sensitivity.

Germline V gene lookup returns CDR1 KGHSY and CDR2 FQNENV. V was trimmed by 4 bases and J by 1 base, leaving 14 bases between them. This CDR3 comprises 16 residues. PCR amplification relied on 60 Vbeta primers (plus 13 Jbeta primers). Generated by immunoSEQ multiplex PCR, the TCRdb table keeps only in-frame clones and is missing some. The table lists roughly 150,000 clones, about 80% of them singletons, with roughly an eighth in the top ten. The sample holds one count of this clone. The antigen remains unidentified. Sequencing used PBMCs. The J gene is TRBJ1-5, the V gene TRBV16; no clear D. The clonotype was recovered from a woman in her thirties or forties in good health and CMV-seronegative. CDR3 protein: CASSPLSPGSNQPQHF. The CDR3 nucleotides are TGTGCCAGCAGCCCGCTTTCCCCCGGGAGCAATCAGCCCCAGCATTTT.